This record concerns one TCR beta chain sequence. CDR3 length: 12 amino acids. Germline CDR1 is MDHEN and CDR2 is SYDVKM. Trimming cost V 8 bases and J 7 bases; bases outside gene matches: 4. This specimen belongs to a study of blood T cell repertoires in COVID-19. Generated by immunoSEQ multiplex PCR, the TCRdb table keeps only in-frame clones and is missing some. The top ten clones hold approximately 20% of a sample with tens of thousands of clones, roughly 70% of them seen once. V gene TRBV28 combines with J gene TRBJ2-1, with 8 bases fitting TRBD2. The origin of this receptor is a man aged 55 to 70 with acute or convalescent COVID-19. Source material: peripheral blood. This CDR3 reads CASLAGGNEQFF. The CDR3 DNA is TGTGCCAGCCTAGCGGGCGGGAATGAGCAGTTCTTC.